The next 32 T cell receptor beta chains were all read from a single sample in a study of monozygotic twins with cystic fibrosis. The protocol was immunoSEQ multiplex PCR, while the TCRdb copy is restricted to in-frame clones and leaves out a portion. The sample shows roughly 26,000 clones, around nine tenths of them seen only once. The sample was blood. Receptor source: a girl aged 2 to 9 with cystic fibrosis.

This rearrangement joins TRBV6-5 to TRBJ1-2, with D possibly being TRBD1 (6 bases). Trimming cost V 0 bases and J 4 bases, with 12 bases left between them. The germline gives CDR1 MNHEY, CDR2 SVGAGI. This CDR3 comprises 15 residues. The CDR3 DNA sequence: TGTGCCAGCAGTTACTCCCGGGACATAGGCTATGGCTACACCTTC. Its translation is CASSYSRDIGYGYTF.

V gene TRBV19 combines with J gene TRBJ2-5, with TRBD1 as a possible D gene (5 bases). With the DNA end fitting TRBJ2-7 better, the J assignment may be wrong. The CDR3 length is 13 residues. The germline gives CDR1 LNHDA, CDR2 SQIVND (reference sequence). CDR3 region: CASSVAGYYEQYF. The CDR3 DNA sequence: TGTGCCAGCTCGGTGGCAGGGTACTACGAGCAGTACTTC.

The chain carries TRBV5-1 and TRBJ2-2, with D hard to call. The length of the CDR3 is 15 residues. Trimming pared 3 bases from V and 1 base from J, leaving 10 bases between. The V gene's germline CDR1 is SGHRS and CDR2 YFSETQ. The CDR3 nucleotides are TGCGCCAGCAGCTCCTCAAGTGGGAACACCGGGGAGCTGTTTTTT. It translates to CASSSSSGNTGELFF.

The chain is built from TRBV6-5 and TRBJ1-2; 9 positions agree with TRBD1. Germline CDR1 is MNHEY and CDR2 is SVGAGI. The CDR3 has 13 amino acids. Trimming at V came to 6 bases and at J to 7 bases, leaving 6 bases not matched to a gene. The chain's CDR3 is CASRPDRGRGYTF. CDR3 in DNA: TGTGCCAGCAGGCCGGACAGGGGTCGTGGCTACACCTTC.

The chain recombines TRBV6-5 with TRBJ2-2, with D possibly TRBD2 on 5 matching bases. CDR1 is MNHEY and CDR2 is SVGAGI in the germline V gene. V lost 0 bases, J lost 7 bases, and 6 bases lay in between. The CDR3 is made up of 13 amino acids. The CDR3, as DNA: TGTGCCAGCAGTTACTCCGCGGGCGGGGAGCTGTTTTTT. Translated: CASSYSAGGELFF.

V and J are TRBV9 and TRBJ2-1, with 9 bases aligning to TRBD1. Germline assignment: CDR1 SGDLS and CDR2 YYNGEE. CDR3 size: 15 residues. J was trimmed by 3 bases and V by 1 base; bases with no gene match: 2. The CDR3 nucleotides are TGTGCCAGCAGCGTATGGGACAGGGTCTACAATGAGCAGTTCTTC. Protein sequence: CASSVWDRVYNEQFF.

The chain couples TRBV29-1 to TRBJ1-1; a possible D gene is TRBD1 (6 bases). V was trimmed by 1 base and J by 4 bases, leaving 13 bases between them. CDR3 size: 14 residues. CDR1 and CDR2 (germline): SQVTM, ANQGSEA. The CDR3 loop is CSVEGRGGSTEAFF. The CDR3 DNA reads TGCAGCGTTGAAGGCAGGGGCGGTAGCACTGAAGCTTTCTTT.

The chain couples TRBV4-2 to TRBJ2-2; D gene unclear. In germline, CDR1 is LGHNA, CDR2 YNFKEQ. Trimming cost V 0 bases and J 0 bases, with 8 bases left between them. The CDR3 length is 16 residues. The CDR3 protein is CASSQERSANTGELFF. CDR3 DNA sequence: TGTGCCAGCAGCCAAGAACGATCCGCGAACACCGGGGAGCTGTTTTTT.

The V and J genes are TRBV18 and TRBJ1-2; TRBD1 agrees at 9 bases. CDR3 length: 16 residues. Trimming took 4 bases from V and 2 from J; bases not matched to a gene: 8. The V gene's germline CDR1 is KGHSH and CDR2 LQKENI. The DNA of the CDR3 is TGTGCCAGCTCACTTTACACCGGGACAGGGAACTATGGCTACACCTTC. It encodes CASSLYTGTGNYGYTF.

The chain joins TRBV7-2 to TRBJ1-5; a weak D match, TRBD1 (5 bases). The CDR3 spans 14 residues. Germline loops: CDR1 SGHTA, CDR2 FQGNSA. Trimming removed 1 base at V and 2 bases at J, with 6 bases between. The DNA of the CDR3 is TGTGCCAGCAGCTTAGGAGGGGGCAATCAGCCCCAGCATTTT. It encodes CASSLGGGNQPQHF.

The V call is TRBV20-1, the J call TRBJ2-7, with 7 bases lining up with TRBD2. Germline-derived CDR1 and CDR2 are DFQATT and SNEGSKA (reference sequence). The CDR3 extends over 11 amino acids. The CDR3 loop is CRPDRGVKQYF. For the CDR3, the DNA is TGCAGGCCAGACCGGGGGGTTAAGCAGTACTTC.

V is TRBV19 and J is TRBJ2-3; D gene ambiguous. Trimming shortened V by 3 bases and J by 0 bases, and 13 bases separated the two germline ends. The CDR3 spans 16 residues. CDR1 and CDR2 from the germline V gene are LNHDA and SQIVND (reference sequence). CDR3 in DNA: TGTGCCAGTAGTATCCAGTTCGTACTTAGCACAGATACGCAGTATTTT. Translation: CASSIQFVLSTDTQYF.

The CDR3 sequence: CASSDTGQAAKNIQYF. CDR3 bases: TGTGCCAGCAGTGATACTGGGCAGGCAGCCAAAAACATTCAGTACTTC. The V gene is TRBV6-1, the J gene TRBJ2-4; the D is unclear. Trimming removed 3 bases from V and 0 bases from J, with 12 bases in between. The CDR3 has 16 amino acids. The V gene's germline CDR1 is MNHNS and CDR2 SASEGT.

The gene calls are TRBV12-5 and TRBJ2-3; tentatively, D is TRBD1 (5 bases). V was pared by 7 bases and J by 0 bases, with 11 bases between. This CDR3 spans 14 amino acids. Germline V gene lookup returns CDR1 LGHNT and CDR2 FRNRAP. This CDR3 reads CASAEQASTDTQYF. The CDR3 coding sequence is TGTGCTAGTGCCGAACAGGCTAGCACAGATACGCAGTATTTT.

V and J are TRBV30 and TRBJ2-6; D not resolved. Trimming left V 0 bases short and J 1 base short, with 10 bases between. Germline assignment: CDR1 GTSNPN and CDR2 SVGIG (reference sequence). The CDR3 sequence is 16 residues long. In DNA, the CDR3 is TGTGCCTGGAGTGTACGTTTTGGATCTGGGGCCAACGTCCTGACTTTC. Translating gives CAWSVRFGSGANVLTF. Drawing the rest from reference TRBV30 and TRBJ2-6, the complete variable domain is SQTIHQWPATLVQPVGSPLSLECTVEGTSNPNLYWYRQAAGRGLQLLFYSVGIGQISSEVPQNLSASRPQDRQFILSSKKLLLSDSGFYLCAWSVRFGSGANVLTFGAGSRLTVL.

This chain joins TRBV2 and TRBJ2-3, with 11 bases identical to TRBD2. V dropped 9 bases and J dropped 4; count of bases not matched to a gene: 6. CDR3 length equals 14 residues. Per the germline V gene, CDR1 is SNHLY and CDR2 is FYNNEI. The CDR3 bases are TGTGCCAGGAAGGGACTAGCGGCATCAGATACGCAGTATTTT. It is translated as CARKGLAASDTQYF.

The rearrangement joins TRBV30 to TRBJ1-1; no clear D. Per the germline V gene, CDR1 is GTSNPN and CDR2 is SVGIG (reference sequence). This CDR3 has 14 amino acids. Deletions cut 2 bases from V and 4 bases from J, with 14 bases between. The CDR3 nucleotides are TGTGCCTGGAGTCCAGGAAAGATAAGCACTGAAGCTTTCTTT. Its protein product is CAWSPGKISTEAFF. Full variable domain (remainder filled in from reference TRBV30 and TRBJ1-1): SQTIHQWPATLVQPVGSPLSLECTVEGTSNPNLYWYRQAAGRGLQLLFYSVGIGQISSEVPQNLSASRPQDRQFILSSKKLLLSDSGFYLCAWSPGKISTEAFFGQGTRLTVV.

The rearrangement uses TRBV6-1 and TRBJ1-6; D is unclear. This CDR3 has 22 residues. Trimming removed 0 bases at V and 6 bases at J, with 30 bases between. Per the germline V gene, CDR1 is MNHNS and CDR2 is SASEGT. DNA for the CDR3: TGTGCCAGCAGTGAAGCACCATTTCTCGGAGGCAATCCCGACTCCCCTAATTCACCCCTCCACTTT. Its protein is CASSEAPFLGGNPDSPNSPLHF.

This clone has only one observation. The V and J genes are TRBV2 and TRBJ2-5; D might be TRBD2 (6 bases). The CDR3 covers 14 residues. Trimming took off 6 bases at V and 4 bases at J, with 15 bases between the two ends. Germline V lookup: CDR1 SNHLY, CDR2 FYNNEI. The CDR3 reads CASSQEGLVETQYF. The CDR3 DNA reads as TGTGCCAGCAGCCAAGAGGGACTCGTAGAGACCCAGTACTTC. The whole variable domain, remainder taken from reference TRBV2 and TRBJ2-5, is EPEVTQTPSHQVTQMGQEVILRCVPISNHLYFYWYRQILGQKVEFLVSFYNNEISEKSEIFDDQFSVERPDGSNFTLKIRSTKLEDSAMYFCASSQEGLVETQYFGPGTRLLVL.

The chain recombines TRBV6-5 with TRBJ1-6; no definite D call. The germline V gene has CDR1 MNHEY and CDR2 SVGAGI. Trimming pared 7 bases from V and 1 base from J, leaving 8 bases between. This CDR3 is built from 14 residues. The CDR3 DNA reads TGTGCCAGCACCCAGTTATCCTATAATTCACCCCTCCACTTT. This gives the protein CASTQLSYNSPLHF.

This sequence joins TRBV19 and TRBJ2-7; D possibly corresponds to TRBD1 (6 bases). The CDR3 contains 15 residues. Trimming removed 8 bases from V and 1 base from J, with 18 bases in between. Germline-derived CDR1 and CDR2 are LNHDA and SQIVND (reference sequence). The CDR3, as DNA: TGTGCCAGTGGATCCTCCAGGGGCCGGTCCTACGAGCAGTACTTC. Its translation is CASGSSRGRSYEQYF.

This chain uses TRBV30 with TRBJ1-6; D is possibly TRBD1 (5 bases). The germline gives CDR1 GTSNPN, CDR2 SVGIG (reference sequence). The CDR3 runs 14 residues. Deletions cut 2 bases from V and 9 bases from J, with 14 bases between. CDR3 loop: CAWSSWDEGSPLHF. CDR3 bases: TGTGCCTGGAGTAGTTGGGACGAAGGTTCACCCCTCCACTTT.

V and J are TRBV6-6 and TRBJ1-6, with D tentatively TRBD1 (5 bases). Germline V gene data show CDR1 as MNHNY and CDR2 as SVGAGI (reference sequence). Trimming removed 3 bases at V and 7 bases at J, with 13 bases between. CDR3 size: 15 residues. The chain's CDR3 is CASSYSGTGNSPLHF. The CDR3 DNA sequence: TGTGCCAGCAGTTATTCCGGGACGGGAAATTCACCCCTCCACTTT.

The J gene is TRBJ2-4, the V gene TRBV9, with 9 bases that match TRBD1. CDR1 is SGDLS, CDR2 YYNGEE, per germline. This CDR3 is 14 amino acids long. Trimming at V came to 4 bases and at J to 8 bases, leaving 7 bases not matched to a gene. This CDR3 reads CASSTRDREYIQYF. In DNA form, the CDR3 reads TGTGCCAGCAGCACCCGGGACAGGGAGTACATTCAGTACTTC.

The J gene is TRBJ1-5, the V gene TRBV30; D is uncertain. Germline assignment: CDR1 GTSNPN and CDR2 SVGIG (reference sequence). The CDR3 loop spans 14 amino acids. Trimming shortened V by 1 base and J by 7 bases, and 14 bases separated the two germline ends. In DNA, the CDR3 is TGTGCCTGGAGTGCAGCACGTTCGGGACAGCCCCAGCATTTT. Translating gives CAWSAARSGQPQHF.

This clone appeared a few times. The J gene is TRBJ1-1, the V gene TRBV9; 11 nucleotides match TRBD1. In germline, CDR1 is SGDLS, CDR2 YYNGEE. Trimming cost V 4 bases and J 1 base; bases outside gene matches: 6. The CDR3 has 16 residues. The CDR3 DNA reads as TGTGCCAGCAGCTCGGGACAGGGGGTATCGAACACTGAAGCTTTCTTT. Translated: CASSSGQGVSNTEAFF.

The CDR3 here is CSAREHAQYF. The CDR3 DNA is TGCAGTGCTAGGGAACATGCGCAGTACTTC. The J gene is TRBJ2-7, the V gene TRBV20-1; D unclear. CDR3 length equals 10 residues. CDR1 is DFQATT, CDR2 SNEGSKA, per germline (reference sequence). V dropped 3 bases and J dropped 9 bases, with 9 bases sitting between them.

This sequence joins TRBV7-9 and TRBJ2-2, with 11 bases lining up with TRBD1. The V and J ends lost 6 bases and 3 bases, in that order; junction bases with no gene match: 3. The length of the CDR3 is 15 residues. CDR1 and CDR2 (germline): SEHNR, FQNEAQ (reference sequence). Here the CDR3 reads CASSRDRGDTGELFF. The CDR3 coding sequence is TGTGCCAGCAGTAGGGACAGGGGGGACACCGGGGAGCTGTTTTTT. The whole variable domain, filled in from reference TRBV7-9 and TRBJ2-2, reads DTGVSQNPRHKITKRGQNVTFRCDPISEHNRLYWYRQTLGQGPEFLTYFQNEAQLEKSRLLSDRFSAERPKGSFSTLEIQRTEQGDSAMYLCASSRDRGDTGELFFGEGSRLTVL.

The chain couples TRBV7-2 to TRBJ2-7; possibly TRBD2 for D (6 bases). The V and J ends lost 6 bases and 1 base respectively, with 13 bases between them. Germline values: CDR1 SGHTA, CDR2 FQGNSA. There are 14 residues in the CDR3. This chain's CDR3 is CASRLGEVSYEQYF. CDR3 nucleotide sequence: TGTGCCAGCAGGCTGGGGGAGGTTTCCTACGAGCAGTACTTC.

This clone has only a few counts. The chain employs TRBV30 and TRBJ1-1; D uncertain. V lost 3 bases and J 1 base, leaving 9 bases between the germline ends. CDR1 and CDR2 from the germline V gene are GTSNPN and SVGIG (reference sequence). This CDR3 is built from 13 residues. In nucleotides, the CDR3 is TGTGCCTGGAGCGGTGGACGGAACACTGAAGCTTTCTTT. Its protein is CAWSGGRNTEAFF.

The gene calls are TRBV4-1 and TRBJ2-5, with 7 positions matching TRBD1. The CDR3 contains 13 residues. Losses at the gene ends were 5 bases for V and 3 bases for J; bases not matched to a gene: 3. Germline CDR1 is MGHRA and CDR2 is YSYEKL. CDR3 in amino acids: CASSGQGEETQYF. The DNA for the CDR3 is TGCGCCAGCAGCGGTCAGGGGGAAGAGACCCAGTACTTC.

V and J are TRBV28 and TRBJ1-5, with D maybe TRBD1 (5 bases). Per germline, CDR1 MDHEN and CDR2 SYDVKM. With 1 base removed from V and 6 bases from J, the gap between germline ends came to 7 bases. The CDR3 contains 13 residues. CDR3: CASSLFGGQPQHF. As DNA, the CDR3 is TGTGCCAGCAGTTTATTTGGGGGTCAGCCCCAGCATTTT.